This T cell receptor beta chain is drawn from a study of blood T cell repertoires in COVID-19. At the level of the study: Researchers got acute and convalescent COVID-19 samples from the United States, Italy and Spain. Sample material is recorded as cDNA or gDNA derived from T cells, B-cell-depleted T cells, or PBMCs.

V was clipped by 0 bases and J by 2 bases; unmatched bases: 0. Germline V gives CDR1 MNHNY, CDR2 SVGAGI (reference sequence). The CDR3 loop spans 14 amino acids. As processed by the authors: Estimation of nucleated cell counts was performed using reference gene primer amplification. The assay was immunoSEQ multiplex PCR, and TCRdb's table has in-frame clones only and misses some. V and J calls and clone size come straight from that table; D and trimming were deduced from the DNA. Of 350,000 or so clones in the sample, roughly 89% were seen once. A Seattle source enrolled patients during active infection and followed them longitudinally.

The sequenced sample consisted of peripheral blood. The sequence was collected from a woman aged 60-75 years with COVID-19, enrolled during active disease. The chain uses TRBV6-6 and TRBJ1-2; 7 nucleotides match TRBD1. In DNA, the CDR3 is TGTGCCAGCAGTTACTCGGGACAGAACTATGGCTACACCTTC. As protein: CASSYSGQNYGYTF.